This TCR beta chain is from a study of beta chain features in type 1 diabetes. The table lists this clone with a few counts. Germline V CDR1 and CDR2: SGHTA, FQGTGA. With 7 bases clipped from V and 0 bases from J, the junction kept 11 bases outside the gene matches. This CDR3 is built from 16 residues. TCRB transcripts that were expressed got sequenced, as all of the isolated RNA had been reverse transcribed. Sequenced by immunoSEQ multiplex PCR; TCRdb stores in-frame clones only, minus some. The sample holds 400,000 to 550,000 clones, about an eighth seen once. This chain joins TRBV7-3 and TRBJ1-1; TRBD1 matches at 7 bases. The sequence derives from a woman aged 18-29 years in good health. The sample taken for sequencing was naive CD4+ T cells from blood. CDR3 protein: CASTEGQRNMNTEAFF. The CDR3 bases are TGTGCCAGCACCGAGGGACAGCGTAACATGAACACTGAAGCTTTCTTT.